The rows below give T cell receptor beta chains drawn from one sample of a study of CD8 T cells in ankylosing spondylitis. TCRdb re-derived calls from the 5' RACE reads in MiXCR, one entry per CDR3 protein. The data show tens of thousands of distinct CDR3 sequences, under 7.5% seen once. Sample: synovial fluid, either unsorted or a sorted T cell fraction (not recorded which). The receptors derive from a male donor with ankylosing spondylitis. CDR3s include the opening cysteine and the closing phenylalanine or tryptophan.

>TRBJ2-1|TRBV5-4
CASSEVGTYNEQFF
>TRBJ1-2|TRBV5-1
CASSPGQALNYGYTF
>TRBJ2-2|TRBV20-1
CSAPTGTGNTGELFF
>TRBJ1-4|TRBV30
CAWRGNNEKLFF
>TRBJ2-4|TRBV12-3/TRBV12-4
CASSFATGTLLAKNIQYF
>TRBJ1-3|TRBV12-3/TRBV12-4
CASSLGGSGNTIYF
>TRBJ1-5|TRBV12-3/TRBV12-4
CASRVGQGRYSNQPQHF
>TRBJ2-2|TRBV5-1
CASSAGTSGTGELFF
>TRBJ2-7|TRBV12-3/TRBV12-4
CASSSRGVEQYF
>TRBJ2-1|TRBV5-1
CASSLPWDRGRGEQFF
>TRBJ2-2|TRBV5-1
CASSADAQGPNTGELFF
>TRBJ2-5|TRBV14
CASSQDFETQYF
>TRBJ1-5|TRBV7-6
CASSLDIAQPQHF
>TRBJ2-1|TRBV5-1
CASSQDRGYNEQFF
>TRBJ2-2|TRBV6-6
CASNPGGTGELFF
>TRBJ2-1|TRBV4-3
CASSLSGRAFYNEQFF
>TRBJ2-1|TRBV12-3/TRBV12-4
CASSFGLSGRNKNEQFF
>TRBJ1-2|TRBV27
CASSPGGLRYGYTF
>TRBJ2-7|TRBV6-1
CASSIYRDSYEQYF
>TRBJ1-2|TRBV28
CASSFLQRTYGYTF
>TRBJ2-5|TRBV5-1
CASSFSPGLAQETQYF
>TRBJ2-4|TRBV9
CASSGGLGKNIQYF
>TRBJ2-7|TRBV7-6
CASSLDGGGPYEQYF
>TRBJ1-2|TRBV7-9
CASSLGSLKSGYGYTF
>TRBJ1-1|TRBV7-3
CASSPQGATEAFF